The 5 T cell receptor beta chains in this list originate from one sample, sequenced in a study of early T cells in non-severe SARS-CoV-2 infection. TCRdb called the 5' RACE reads again in MiXCR, with one record for every CDR3 protein. Here the sample spans tens of thousands of distinct CDR3 sequences, approximately 9.7% being singletons. Sequenced material: whole blood. These receptors were collected from an adult who was a healthcare worker with PCR-confirmed SARS-CoV-2 infection or an uninfected control (not recorded which).

This sequence joins TRBV27 and TRBJ2-5; D remains ambiguous. V was cut by 4 bases and J by 4 bases, with 4 bases left in between. CDR3 size: 11 residues. Looked up from germline, CDR1 is MNHEY and CDR2 is SMNVEV (reference sequence). CDR3 nucleotides: TGTGCCAGCAGTTCTGGAGAGACCCAGTACTTC. Amino acids: CASSSGETQYF.

This clonotype was counted ten times or more. The rearrangement joins TRBV12-3 or TRBV12-4 to TRBJ2-1; D ambiguous. There are 13 residues in the CDR3. Trimming shortened V by 5 bases and J by 7 bases, and 12 bases separated the two germline ends. For the CDR3, the DNA is TGTGCCAGCAGTATCTCAGTGGGGAATGAGCAGTTCTTC. This codes for CASSISVGNEQFF.

The CDR3 sequence: CASSLIPRVRGTDTEAFF. The CDR3 nucleotides are TGTGCCAGCAGCTTAATTCCAAGGGTGAGAGGTACGGACACTGAAGCTTTCTTT. This chain uses TRBV7-9 with TRBJ1-1; D ambiguous. Trimming shortened V by 2 bases and J by 3 bases, and 22 bases separated the two germline ends. Germline V gene lookup returns CDR1 SEHNR and CDR2 FQNEAQ (reference sequence). The CDR3 is 18 residues long.

This rearrangement joins TRBV12-3 or TRBV12-4 to TRBJ1-3; possibly TRBD1 for D (5 bases). Between the trimmed V and J ends, which lost 3 bases and 0 bases, there was a span of 9 bases. The CDR3 has 15 amino acids. The CDR3 loop is CASSLGQTSGNTIYF. The CDR3 bases are TGTGCCAGCAGTTTGGGGCAGACCTCTGGAAACACCATATATTTT.

This clonotype has just a few counts. This chain connects TRBV5-4 to TRBJ2-3; D might be TRBD1 (6 bases). Looked up from germline, CDR1 is SGHNT and CDR2 is YYREEE (reference sequence). This CDR3 spans 15 amino acids. Trimming stripped 2 bases from V and 2 bases from J, with 12 bases between. The CDR3 region is CASSFQGPSTDTQYF. CDR3 nucleotide sequence: TGTGCCAGCAGCTTCCAGGGGCCTTCCACAGATACGCAGTATTTT.